This T cell receptor (beta chain) was recorded in a study of blood T cells in healthy people across ages. This clonotype was observed a few times. Primed by a sample-barcoded 5' primer and a J-beta primer mix, a second PCR proceeded for about 6 to 12 cycles. Sequencing yielded, for each sample, at least 3 million paired-end reads carrying CDR3. TCRdb re-analysed the 5' RACE reads in MiXCR, keeping a single row per CDR3 protein. The table includes more than 900,000 distinct CDR3 sequences, approximately 26% detected once. The germline V and J ends were trimmed by 5 bases and 5 bases, with 13 bases remaining between them. From germline, CDR1 is SGHVS and CDR2 FQNEAQ. The CDR3 is 14 residues long. These data are also associated with another study on T cells of mothers and their children. That work adds: Six or seven children and their three healthy Caucasian mothers were the donors.

This TCR came from a girl aged 2-10 years in good health. The rearrangement links TRBV7-8 to TRBJ2-1, with a tentative D call TRBD1 (6 bases). Input material: blood. CDR3: CASSRQGYNNEQFF. CDR3 sequence (DNA): TGTGCCAGCAGCCGTCAGGGGTACAACAATGAGCAGTTCTTC.